The 10 T cell receptor beta chains given below trace back to one sample, sequenced in a study of cytomegalovirus exposure and HLA in healthy donors. Researchers ran the PCR with 60 Vbeta and 13 Jbeta primers. TCRdb's copy holds only in-frame clones and misses some; the assay was immunoSEQ multiplex PCR. Of roughly 57,000 clones in the sample, around four fifths were seen once. Material: PBMCs. Every receptor here comes from a man aged 50 to 59 in good health and CMV-seronegative.

CDR3 amino acids: CASSNPRQGRQPQHF. CDR3 nucleotide sequence: TGTGCCAGCAGTAACCCCCGACAGGGAAGACAGCCCCAGCATTTT. The gene calls are TRBV28 and TRBJ1-5; 7 nucleotides agree with TRBD1. In germline, CDR1 is MDHEN, CDR2 SYDVKM. This CDR3 contains 15 residues. V dropped 5 bases and J dropped 7; count of bases not matched to a gene: 11.

CDR3 amino acids: CASSATGVDYGYTF. As DNA, the CDR3 is TGTGCCAGCAGTGCGACAGGGGTGGACTATGGCTACACCTTC. The chain recombines TRBV25-1 with TRBJ1-2; 8 bases are a match to TRBD1. Germline CDR1 and CDR2: MGHDK and SYGVNS. CDR3 length: 14 residues. V was pared by 4 bases and J by 3 bases, with 4 bases of the junction left unmatched.

The V call is TRBV28, the J call TRBJ1-2; the D is unclear. The CDR3 contains 13 residues. CDR1 is MDHEN and CDR2 is SYDVKM in the germline V gene. V was pared by 3 bases and J by 5 bases, with 10 bases between. The chain's CDR3 is CASSFGRMYGYTF. The CDR3 DNA follows: TGTGCCAGCAGTTTCGGCAGGATGTATGGCTACACCTTC.

The chain combines TRBV7-3 with TRBJ1-6; D call uncertain. Germline loops: CDR1 SGHTA, CDR2 FQGTGA. V was clipped by 2 bases and J by 8 bases, with 10 bases between them. The CDR3 loop spans 14 amino acids. The CDR3 is CASSLGGRDSPLHF. In DNA form, the CDR3 reads TGTGCCAGCAGCTTAGGAGGGAGAGATTCACCCCTCCACTTT.

The chain couples TRBV2 to TRBJ1-1; D not certain. The CDR3 sequence is 12 residues long. The germline gives CDR1 SNHLY, CDR2 FYNNEI. V dropped 8 bases and J dropped 8 bases, with 15 bases sitting between them. The CDR3 loop is CASRRVAGEAFF. The CDR3, as DNA: TGTGCCAGCCGTAGGGTGGCGGGCGAAGCTTTCTTT.

This rearrangement joins TRBV15 to TRBJ1-1, with unresolved D. This CDR3 region has 12 residues. Germline values: CDR1 LNHNV, CDR2 YYDKDF (reference sequence). Trimming removed 8 bases at V and 3 bases at J, with 10 bases between. CDR3 amino acids: CATSGRDTEAFF. CDR3 sequence (DNA): TGTGCCACCTCCGGTCGGGACACTGAAGCTTTCTTT.

This sequence joins TRBV7-9 and TRBJ1-2, with 8 bases identical to TRBD1. The CDR3 has 15 residues. V shed 1 base, J shed 10 bases, and the junction held 11 bases outside the gene matches. Germline V lookup: CDR1 SEHNR, CDR2 FQNEAQ (reference sequence). CDR3 coding DNA: TGTGCCAGCAGCTTAGGGGGTGCAGGGGGCATCGACTACACCTTC. It codes for CASSLGGAGGIDYTF.

The chain links TRBV5-6 to TRBJ2-3, with 8 bases matching TRBD2. The J segment lost 1 base and the V segment lost 0 bases, leaving 4 bases of the junction unmatched. The germline V gene has CDR1 SGHDT and CDR2 YYEEEE. The CDR3 has 16 amino acids. For the CDR3, the DNA is TGTGCCAGCAGCTTGGGGCTAGCGGGCGGCACAGATACGCAGTATTTT. Its protein is CASSLGLAGGTDTQYF.

The rearrangement uses TRBV19 and TRBJ1-5; D is unresolved. The CDR3 spans 13 residues. V was pared by 2 bases and J by 6 bases, with 8 bases between. Germline V gene data show CDR1 as LNHDA and CDR2 as SQIVND (reference sequence). CDR3: CASSINSFQPQHF. In DNA form, the CDR3 reads TGTGCCAGTAGTATAAATTCTTTTCAGCCCCAGCATTTT.

J is TRBJ1-4 and V is TRBV6-1, with TRBD1 identical over 8 bases. Germline V CDR1 and CDR2: MNHNS, SASEGT. CDR3 length: 17 amino acids. The ends lost 2 bases at V and 6 bases at J; junction bases unmatched: 11. CDR3 bases: TGTGCCAGCAGTGAACCGACAGGGACAGGTTTTCATGAAAAACTGTTTTTT. Amino acids: CASSEPTGTGFHEKLFF.